The T cell receptor beta chain described here comes from a study of Ad26.COV2.S vaccination and SARS-CoV-2 variants. General study results and limits: Total T cell responses were possibly underestimated by TCR breadth and depth analyses.

Specified treatment: approximately 18 received Ad26.COV2.S at low or high dose, single or two shots; 5 received placebo; per-sample allocation not given. Collection of the samples took place on day 63 after the first injection of vaccine or placebo. Per germline, CDR1 MNHEY and CDR2 SMNVEV (reference sequence). The CDR3 contains 13 residues. V lost 6 bases and J lost 4, with 12 bases in between. Repertoires were generated with immunoSEQ multiplex PCR, while TCRdb's copy carries only in-frame clones and drops some. The sample records over 450,000 clones, about nine tenths being singletons. In the case of this clone: The antigen is unknown.

Sequences were derived from peripheral blood, sampled in a trial of Ad26.COV2.S vaccine versus placebo. This clonotype originated in a person aged 18 to 65 who received the Ad26.COV2.S COVID-19 vaccine or a placebo. The chain joins TRBV27 to TRBJ1-2, with TRBD1 as a possible D gene (5 bases). The CDR3 loop is CASSTGHFYGYTF. In nucleotides, the CDR3 is TGTGCCAGCAGCACTGGACACTTCTATGGCTACACCTTC.